One sample yielded the 2 T cell receptor beta chains listed below, sequenced in a study of blood T cell repertoires in COVID-19. TCRdb's table, derived via immunoSEQ multiplex PCR, lists solely in-frame clones and lacks some. This table holds around 200,000 clones, 75% to 90% found once. The material sequenced was PBMCs or T cells enriched from blood (not recorded which). All receptors derive from a woman under 40 who had been exposed to COVID-19.

For this clone: An end of the junction differs from the germline gene, which may be a read error. DNA for the CDR3: TGTGCCAGCAGCATCGGACTAGCGGGCTCCGACGAGCAGTACTTC. Amino acid sequence: CASSIGLAGSDEQYF. The chain joins TRBV7-9 to TRBJ2-7; 11 nucleotides agree with TRBD2. The CDR3 is 15 residues long. Germline V CDR1 and CDR2: SEHNR, FQNEAQ (reference sequence).

This rearrangement joins TRBV6-2 or TRBV6-3 to TRBJ2-7; 8 nucleotides match TRBD1. Looked up from germline, CDR1 is MNHEY and CDR2 is SVGEGT. The ends lost 6 bases at V and 2 bases at J; junction bases unmatched: 9. The CDR3 sequence is 15 residues long. In nucleotides, the CDR3 is TGTGCCAGCAGGTACAGGGGGTTTGGGACCTACGAGCAGTACTTC. It translates to CASRYRGFGTYEQYF.